This T cell receptor beta chain was documented in a study of cytomegalovirus exposure and HLA in healthy donors. The overall study: Within the Caucasian-associated ancestry cluster were 81% of the roughly 430 genotyped donors. Study observations and caveats: Overall, 164 TCR beta chains were annotated as cytomegalovirus-associated.

The primer mix had 60 Vbeta and 13 Jbeta primers. Measured with immunoSEQ multiplex PCR; TCRdb has only the in-frame clones, and not every one. The data show under 200,000 clones, approximately 81% seen once. Donors in the study were healthy people who gave bone marrow. Remarks on this clone: The antigen is not known.

The CDR3 has 13 amino acids. From germline, CDR1 is MNHEY and CDR2 SMNVEV (reference sequence). V was clipped by 2 bases and J by 5 bases, with 9 bases between them. The receptor was isolated from a woman aged 18-30 years in good health and CMV-seropositive. Sequenced input: PBMCs. The V gene is TRBV27, the J gene TRBJ1-1; the D is unclear. CDR3 sequence (DNA): TGTGCCAGCAGTTTAAGCGGTTTAACTGAAGCTTTCTTT. This codes for CASSLSGLTEAFF.